A single sample gave rise to the 23 T cell receptor beta chains below, sequenced in a study of metastatic and nonmetastatic thyroid tumors. TCRdb re-called the PCR reads with MiXCR. Found here are 20,000 or so clones, 10% to 15% of them singletons; the top ten hold approximately 6.2%. Nobody among the patients had been given any treatment before thyroid surgery. Sequencing used blood. These receptors were taken from a male donor with papillary thyroid cancer or a benign thyroid nodule (not recorded which). Some clones in this sample may be carry-over from other donors' samples.

The rearrangement links TRBV5-6 to TRBJ2-1; unclear D gene. This CDR3 spans 11 amino acids. Germline V lookup: CDR1 SGHDT, CDR2 YYEEEE. V dropped 3 bases and J dropped 2 bases, with 0 bases sitting between them. The CDR3 coding sequence is TGTGCCAGCAGCTCCTACAATGAGCAGTTCTTC. Protein sequence: CASSSYNEQFF.

This clone ranks as medium-sized (0.01 to 0.1%). This sequence joins TRBV6-4 and TRBJ1-2; 9 bases match TRBD1. CDR3 length equals 14 residues. Trimming took 2 bases from V and 7 from J; bases not matched to a gene: 5. The germline gives CDR1 MRHNA, CDR2 SNTAGT. The CDR3 here is CASSDGTGPLGYTF. Written as DNA, the CDR3 is TGTGCCAGCAGTGACGGGACAGGGCCCCTTGGCTACACCTTC.

The gene calls are TRBV7-2 and TRBJ2-2, with D perhaps being TRBD1 or TRBD2 (6 bases each). Germline values: CDR1 SGHTA, CDR2 FQGNSA. The germline V and J ends were trimmed by 1 base and 7 bases, with 10 bases remaining between them. The CDR3 spans 14 residues. The DNA for the CDR3 is TGTGCCAGCAGCTTAGGGGGGGCCAGCGGGGAGCTGTTTTTT. Translated, it gives CASSLGGASGELFF. The complete variable domain, with remaining parts taken from reference TRBV7-2 and TRBJ2-2, reads GAGVSQSPSNKVTEKGKDVELRCDPISGHTALYWYRQSLGQGLEFLIYFQGNSAPDKSGLPSDRFSAERTGGSVSTLTIQRTQQEDSAVYLCASSLGGASGELFFGEGSRLTVL.

This clone was seen repeatedly, ten times or more. The J gene is TRBJ2-7, the V gene TRBV3-1; tentatively, D is TRBD1 (5 bases). Trimming cost V 3 bases and J 1 base, with 13 bases left between them. The CDR3 spans 15 residues. Germline CDR1 and CDR2: LGHDT and YNNKEL (reference sequence). CDR3 nucleotide sequence: TGTGCCAGCAGCCAGCCCCAGGGCCGTTCCTACGAGCAGTACTTC. Translating gives CASSQPQGRSYEQYF.

The table lists this clone with many counts. The rearrangement uses TRBV3-1 and TRBJ2-3; a weak D match, TRBD1 (5 bases). The CDR3 has 15 residues. Per germline, CDR1 LGHDT and CDR2 YNNKEL (reference sequence). V was pared by 5 bases and J by 0 bases, with 12 bases between. CDR3 region: CASSKGFSSTDTQYF. The CDR3 nucleotides are TGTGCCAGCAGCAAGGGGTTTTCGAGCACAGATACGCAGTATTTT.

Ten or more counts support this clone. The J gene is TRBJ2-2, the V gene TRBV7-8; D may be TRBD1 (6 bases). Germline V gives CDR1 SGHVS, CDR2 FQNEAQ. V was shortened by 1 base and J by 5 bases, with 11 bases between the two germline ends. The CDR3 loop spans 15 amino acids. The CDR3 nucleotides are TGTGCCAGCAGCTTAGTCGGGACACAGACCGGGGAGCTGTTTTTT. Its protein product is CASSLVGTQTGELFF.

The rearrangement joins TRBV20-1 to TRBJ2-2; TRBD2 is a possible D gene (5 bases). The CDR3 length is 13 residues. Trimming removed 5 bases from V and 5 bases from J, with 12 bases in between. Germline V gene lookup returns CDR1 DFQATT and CDR2 SNEGSKA (reference sequence). The CDR3 here is CSAPRTGTGELFF. The CDR3 DNA is TGCAGTGCTCCACGGACGGGAACCGGGGAGCTGTTTTTT.

V is TRBV19 and J is TRBJ2-4, with a possible D match to TRBD1 (6 bases). V lost 6 bases, J lost 9 bases, and 15 bases lay in between. The CDR3 has 13 residues. Germline loops: CDR1 LNHDA, CDR2 SQIVND (reference sequence). The CDR3 DNA sequence: TGTGCCAGTAGCAGTGACAGGCGGTCCATTCAGTACTTC. Translating it yields CASSSDRRSIQYF. Based on the CDR3 plus reference TRBV19 and TRBJ2-4, the full variable domain is DGGITQSPKYLFRKEGQNVTLSCEQNLNHDAMYWYRQDPGQGLRLIYYSQIVNDFQKGDIAEGYSVSREKKESFPLTVTSAQKNPTAFYLCASSSDRRSIQYFGAGTRLSVL.

V is TRBV7-8 and J is TRBJ2-1, with D hard to call. The germline CDR1 and CDR2 sequences are SGHVS and FQNEAQ. This CDR3 is 12 amino acids long. V shed 3 bases and J shed 7 bases, with 7 bases lying between them. The CDR3: CASSLTLNEQFF. The CDR3 coding sequence is TGTGCCAGCAGCTTGACCCTAAATGAGCAGTTCTTC.

This clone has ten or more counts. The chain uses TRBV7-9 and TRBJ2-7; the D is unclear. Trimming stripped 5 bases from V and 3 bases from J, with 14 bases between. CDR1 and CDR2 (germline): SEHNR, FQNEAQ (reference sequence). CDR3 length: 14 residues. CDR3 region: CASSLSGLHYEQYF. The CDR3 nucleotides read TGTGCCAGCAGCCTCTCCGGGCTCCACTACGAGCAGTACTTC.

By proportion, this clone is medium-sized. This chain connects TRBV6-1 to TRBJ1-3; D is possibly TRBD1 (5 bases). The CDR3 is 14 residues long. The germline gives CDR1 MNHNS, CDR2 SASEGT. Deletions cut 5 bases from V and 8 bases from J, with 16 bases between. CDR3 nucleotides: TGTGCCAGCAGTTCTAAGGGGCGGGGAGACACCATATATTTT. This encodes CASSSKGRGDTIYF.

This clone has a count of ten or more. The chain combines TRBV24-1 with TRBJ1-5, with D maybe TRBD1 (6 bases). Germline lookup yields CDR1 KGHDR and CDR2 SFDVKD. The CDR3 length is 15 residues. V lost 4 bases to trimming and J lost 4 bases, with 13 bases between them. DNA of the CDR3: TGTGCCACCAGTGAGGGGGGGGCGGTGAATCAGCCCCAGCATTTT. Translated, it gives CATSEGGAVNQPQHF.

There are many counts of this clone. This chain connects TRBV5-1 to TRBJ2-2; D not certain. CDR1 SGHRS and CDR2 YFSETQ come from the germline V gene. This CDR3 contains 14 residues. V dropped 3 bases and J dropped 3 bases, with 9 bases sitting between them. The CDR3 bases are TGCGCCAGCAGCTCGACCCAGGACACCGGGGAGCTGTTTTTT. Translating it yields CASSSTQDTGELFF.

The chain has TRBV5-1 and TRBJ2-7, with D possibly TRBD1 on 6 matching bases. Germline lookup yields CDR1 SGHRS and CDR2 YFSETQ. Trimming removed 2 bases at V and 6 bases at J, with 18 bases between. This CDR3 comprises 15 residues. This CDR3 reads CASSFTEGDIAEQYF. Written as DNA, the CDR3 is TGCGCCAGCAGCTTTACCGAGGGGGATATCGCCGAGCAGTACTTC.

This clone came up many times. V gene TRBV20-1 combines with J gene TRBJ2-6; no clear D. The germline V and J ends were trimmed by 2 bases and 0 bases, with 8 bases remaining between them. CDR1 DFQATT and CDR2 SNEGSKA come from the germline V gene (reference sequence). The CDR3 loop spans 15 amino acids. CDR3 coding DNA: TGCAGTGCTAGAATCCCGAACTCTGGGGCCAACGTCCTGACTTTC. Its protein product is CSARIPNSGANVLTF.

This clone has at least ten counts. J is TRBJ1-1 and V is TRBV6-5, with 7 bases lining up with TRBD1. Trimming removed 2 bases from V and 7 bases from J; junction bases left unmatched: 4. This CDR3 has 13 residues. Germline CDR1 is MNHEY and CDR2 is SVGAGI. CDR3 loop: CASSYGGTVEAFF. The CDR3 region has the DNA TGTGCCAGCAGTTACGGGGGGACAGTTGAAGCTTTCTTT.

There are many counts of this clone. V is TRBV4-1 and J is TRBJ1-5; D not certain. The CDR3 runs 12 residues. Trimming cost V 1 base and J 10 bases, with 8 bases left between them. The germline gives CDR1 MGHRA, CDR2 YSYEKL. The CDR3 DNA follows: TGCGCCAGCAGCCAAGGCTGGGGTCCCCAGCATTTT. Amino acid sequence: CASSQGWGPQHF.

This clone is judged medium-sized. Here the CDR3 DNA reads TGTGCCACCGGAGGGTCCGGGGAGCTGTTTTTT. Translated: CATGGSGELFF. This chain uses TRBV24-1 with TRBJ2-2; D perhaps matches TRBD2 (6 bases). V shed 9 bases and J shed 6 bases, with 7 bases lying between them. Germline loops: CDR1 KGHDR, CDR2 SFDVKD. The CDR3 contains 11 residues.

By proportion, this clone is medium-sized. The rearrangement uses TRBV6-1 and TRBJ1-1; D is uncertain. V gave up 7 bases and J gave up 5 bases, with 14 bases separating them. The CDR3 is made up of 13 amino acids. Germline-derived CDR1 and CDR2 are MNHNS and SASEGT. CDR3 bases: TGTGCCAGCACAGGAGCCGTGAGGACTGAAGCTTTCTTT. This codes for CASTGAVRTEAFF.

This clone was seen repeatedly, ten times or more. This chain uses TRBV27 with TRBJ2-3; D gene uncertain. The V end was cut by 5 bases, the J end by 1 base, with 13 bases between. The CDR3 runs to 15 residues. CDR1 and CDR2 (germline): MNHEY, SMNVEV (reference sequence). The CDR3 coding sequence is TGTGCCAGCAGTCCGTATACAAAGGGCACAGATACGCAGTATTTT. Translating gives CASSPYTKGTDTQYF.

The gene calls are TRBV9 and TRBJ2-3; perhaps TRBD2 as D (5 bases). V was trimmed by 0 bases and J by 3 bases, leaving 8 bases between them. From germline, CDR1 is SGDLS and CDR2 YYNGEE. The CDR3 totals 14 residues. CDR3 nucleotides: TGTGCCAGCAGCGTAGAGGGCGGGACAGATACGCAGTATTTT. Translating gives CASSVEGGTDTQYF.

This clone occurred many times. The junction differs from germline at one of its ends, possibly a read error. The same CDR3 can be traced to other DNA sequences in this sample. This sequence joins TRBV5-1 and TRBJ2-1; TRBD2 agrees at 10 bases. There are 16 residues in the CDR3. Germline CDR1 is SGHRS and CDR2 is YFSETQ. CDR3 nucleotides: TGCGCCAGCAGCTTACCTAGCGGGAGTTGGTCGGATGAGCAATTCTTC. It codes for CASSLPSGSWSDEQFF.

This clone was found many times. The sample has other DNA sequences that encode this CDR3 too. The chain employs TRBV19 and TRBJ2-7; TRBD2 matches at 8 bases. Per the germline V gene, CDR1 is LNHDA and CDR2 is SQIVND (reference sequence). Trimming took 2 bases from V and 5 from J; bases not matched to a gene: 11. This CDR3 is 16 amino acids long. The CDR3 region has the DNA TGTGCCAGTAGTATATCCCCGGGTAGCGGGAAGGACGAGCAGTACTTC. This translates into CASSISPGSGKDEQYF.